One sample yielded the 15 T cell receptor beta chains listed below, sequenced in a study of blood T cell repertoires in COVID-19. This table comes from immunoSEQ multiplex PCR, and its TCRdb copy is limited to in-frame clones, with some not included. Of a few hundred thousand clones in the sample, approximately 86% were seen once. Source material: PBMCs or T cells enriched from blood (not recorded which). The receptors stem from a woman aged 40 to 55 with acute COVID-19.

The chain couples TRBV25-1 to TRBJ2-5; the D gene is possibly TRBD2 (7 bases). CDR1 and CDR2 from the germline V gene are MGHDK and SYGVNS. This CDR3 contains 16 residues. Trimming cost V 3 bases and J 4 bases, with 18 bases left between them. DNA of the CDR3: TGTGCCAGCAGTGACGGGGGGCGAGGATTTATAGAGACCCAGTACTTC. Translating it yields CASSDGGRGFIETQYF.

The chain recombines TRBV24-1 with TRBJ2-7; 7 bases agree with TRBD1. Germline V gene lookup returns CDR1 KGHDR and CDR2 SFDVKD. The ends lost 9 bases at V and 3 bases at J; junction bases unmatched: 4. This CDR3 is 12 amino acids long. The CDR3 sequence is CATSQGNYEQYF. DNA for the CDR3: TGTGCCACCTCACAGGGGAACTACGAGCAGTACTTC.

The genes are TRBV7-7 and TRBJ2-2; no reliable D call. Trimming shortened V by 0 bases and J by 1 base, and 6 bases separated the two germline ends. This CDR3 is 15 amino acids long. Per germline, CDR1 SSHAT and CDR2 FNYEAQ (reference sequence). This chain's CDR3 is CASSLAFGNTGELFF. The CDR3 coding sequence is TGTGCCAGCAGCTTAGCTTTCGGGAACACCGGGGAGCTGTTTTTT.

The chain carries TRBV23-1 and TRBJ1-2; D possibly corresponds to TRBD1 (5 bases). TRBV23-1 is noted as an ORF with a role that remains uncertain. V lost 3 bases and J 0 bases, leaving 11 bases between the germline ends. The CDR3 sequence is 15 residues long. CDR3 nucleotides: TGCGCCAGCAGTCAGGGGGGGACCGCTAACTATGGCTACACCTTC. Translating it yields CASSQGGTANYGYTF.

V is TRBV19 and J is TRBJ2-1, with TRBD2 identical over 11 bases. V was pared by 0 bases and J by 5 bases, with 6 bases of the junction left unmatched. Germline V gene sequence: CDR1 LNHDA, CDR2 SQIVND (reference sequence). This CDR3 comprises 17 residues. The CDR3 DNA is TGTGCCAGTAGTATAGATGCGGGACTAGCGGCTAACAATGAGCAGTTCTTC. Its protein product is CASSIDAGLAANNEQFF.

The chain has TRBV7-2 and TRBJ2-7; perhaps TRBD2 as D (6 bases). This CDR3 comprises 15 residues. The ends were cut back, 3 bases at V and 1 base at J, with 13 bases in the middle. The germline CDR1 and CDR2 sequences are SGHTA and FQGNSA. In DNA, the CDR3 is TGTGCCAGCAGCTTCCACCGGGACTTTTCCTACGAGCAGTACTTC. Translating gives CASSFHRDFSYEQYF. The full variable domain, with the rest looked up from reference TRBV7-2 and TRBJ2-7, is GAGVSQSPSNKVTEKGKDVELRCDPISGHTALYWYRQSLGQGLEFLIYFQGNSAPDKSGLPSDRFSAERTGGSVSTLTIQRTQQEDSAVYLCASSFHRDFSYEQYFGPGTRLTVT.

The genes are TRBV28 and TRBJ1-5; D unclear. CDR1 is MDHEN, CDR2 SYDVKM, per germline. Trimming removed 6 bases at V and 1 base at J, with 13 bases between. The CDR3 spans 15 residues. CDR3 in DNA: TGTGCCAGCAGACCACCGGTAAGCAGCAATCAGCCCCAGCATTTT. Encoded protein: CASRPPVSSNQPQHF.

The CDR3 sequence is CATSDPARPSDRVNNEQFF. Here the CDR3 DNA reads TGTGCCACCAGTGATCCCGCTCGACCCTCGGACAGGGTAAACAATGAGCAGTTCTTC. J is TRBJ2-1 and V is TRBV24-1, with 8 bases fitting TRBD1. This CDR3 region has 19 residues. With 3 bases clipped from V and 5 bases from J, the junction kept 17 bases outside the gene matches. Germline V lookup: CDR1 KGHDR, CDR2 SFDVKD.

V gene TRBV7-9 combines with J gene TRBJ2-1, with 7 bases that match TRBD1. The V gene's germline CDR1 is SEHNR and CDR2 FQNEAQ (reference sequence). J lost 0 bases, V lost 5 bases, and 10 bases had no gene match. CDR3 size: 17 residues. CDR3 residues: CASSRDGTASSYNEQFF. CDR3 nucleotides: TGTGCCAGCAGCCGCGATGGGACAGCAAGCTCCTACAATGAGCAGTTCTTC.

The V gene is TRBV28, the J gene TRBJ1-2; 8 bases agree with TRBD1. This CDR3 contains 13 residues. V lost 5 bases and J lost 8; bases outside the gene matches: 7. CDR1 is MDHEN and CDR2 is SYDVKM in the germline V gene. CDR3 nucleotide sequence: TGTGCCAGCAGTATTCAGGGGGCGCGGGGCTACACCTTC. Residues: CASSIQGARGYTF.

This clone was seen many times. J is TRBJ1-5 and V is TRBV5-1, with a tentative D call TRBD1 (5 bases). Trimming pared 4 bases from V and 6 bases from J, leaving 14 bases between. Per the germline V gene, CDR1 is SGHRS and CDR2 is YFSETQ. The CDR3 has 14 residues. CDR3 loop: CASSPSGGRQPQHF. CDR3 sequence (DNA): TGCGCCAGCAGCCCCTCGGGGGGTCGTCAGCCCCAGCATTTT.

This chain joins TRBV5-1 and TRBJ2-3; 9 bases line up with TRBD1. Germline V gene data show CDR1 as SGHRS and CDR2 as YFSETQ. V shed 5 bases and J 2 bases; nucleotides not matched to a gene: 3. CDR3 length equals 14 residues. In nucleotides, the CDR3 is TGCGCCAGCAGACTACAGGGGGCCACAGATACGCAGTATTTT. This encodes CASRLQGATDTQYF. Combining the CDR3 with reference TRBV5-1 and TRBJ2-3 gives the whole variable domain KAGVTQTPRYLIKTRGQQVTLSCSPISGHRSVSWYQQTPGQGLQFLFEYFSETQRNKGNFPGRFSGRQFSNSRSEMNVSTLELGDSALYLCASRLQGATDTQYFGPGTRLTVL.

The rearrangement links TRBV21-1 to TRBJ1-1. TRBV21-1 is a listed pseudogene. This CDR3 region has 12 residues. CDR3 loop: CASMLPGLGAFF. CDR3 in DNA: TGTGCCAGCATGCTCCCGGGTCTTGGGGCTTTCTTT.

The chain couples TRBV7-3 to TRBJ2-7; TRBD1 matches 9 bases. CDR1 is SGHTA, CDR2 FQGTGA, per germline. With 5 bases clipped from V and 7 bases from J, the junction kept 12 bases outside the gene matches. There are 15 residues in the CDR3. In DNA, the CDR3 is TGTGCCAGCAGCCTCACAGGGGGCCGCGGCTATGAGCAGTACTTC. This codes for CASSLTGGRGYEQYF. Together with reference TRBV7-3 and TRBJ2-7, the CDR3 gives the full variable domain: GAGVSQTPSNKVTEKGKYVELRCDPISGHTALYWYRQSLGQGPEFLIYFQGTGAADDSGLPNDRFFAVRPEGSVSTLKIQRTERGDSAVYLCASSLTGGRGYEQYFGPGTRLTVT.

This clone was seen once. This sequence joins TRBV6-2 or TRBV6-3 and TRBJ1-6; D gene uncertain. There are 17 residues in the CDR3. V dropped 4 bases and J dropped 7 bases, with 20 bases sitting between them. The germline gives CDR1 MNHEY, CDR2 SVGEGT. Written as DNA, the CDR3 is TGTGCCAGCAGTTGGAATACCGGGGTGCCCGAAAATTCACCCCTCCACTTT. Translating gives CASSWNTGVPENSPLHF.